This note documents a single T cell receptor (beta chain) sequence. Its target is not known. This specimen belongs to a study of vaccination and CD4 T cells after COVID-19. Looking at the study overall: Convalescent patients gave post-COVID blood a median about 91 days post-diagnosis, range 35 to 161. Researchers treated cells with overlapping spike peptides taken from SARS-CoV-2, HCoV-NL63, HCoV-OC43 and HCoV-229E.

From germline, CDR1 is MRHNA and CDR2 SNTAGT. Trimming stripped 6 bases from V and 2 bases from J, with 10 bases between. The CDR3 has 13 amino acids. The treatment here: roughly nine-day PBMC culture with coronavirus spike peptide pools or control peptides (ViraFEST assay). Negative selection was the method that isolated CD4+ T cells after around 10 days of culture. Cultured CD4+ T cell DNA underwent sequencing with the Oncomine TCR Beta short-read assay. Investigators isolated genomic DNA from cultured CD4+ T cells. TCRdb re-derived calls from the PCR reads in MiXCR, one entry per CDR3 protein. The table records about 15,000 distinct CDR3 sequences, less than 30% of them present only once.

The receptor's source is a human donor with COVID-19. The chain combines TRBV6-4 with TRBJ1-1; D remains ambiguous. Sequencing input: cultured CD4+ T cells from blood. CDR3 DNA: TGTGCCAGCAGCCTCCTCTCAAACACTGAAGCTTTCTTT. Protein sequence: CASSLLSNTEAFF.